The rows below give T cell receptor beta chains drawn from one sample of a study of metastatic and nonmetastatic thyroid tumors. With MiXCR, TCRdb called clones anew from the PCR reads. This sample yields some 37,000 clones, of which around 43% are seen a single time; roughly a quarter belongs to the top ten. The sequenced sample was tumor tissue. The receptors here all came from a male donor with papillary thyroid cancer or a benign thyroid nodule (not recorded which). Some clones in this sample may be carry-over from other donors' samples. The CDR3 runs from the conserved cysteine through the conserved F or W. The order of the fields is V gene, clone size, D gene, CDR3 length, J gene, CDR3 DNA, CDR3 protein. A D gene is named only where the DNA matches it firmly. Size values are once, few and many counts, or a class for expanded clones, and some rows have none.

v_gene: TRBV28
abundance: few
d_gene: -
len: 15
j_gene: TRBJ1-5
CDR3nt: TGTGCCAGCGTTTCGGAGGGATTGGGGGATCAGCCCCAGCATTTT
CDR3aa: CASVSEGLGDQPQHF

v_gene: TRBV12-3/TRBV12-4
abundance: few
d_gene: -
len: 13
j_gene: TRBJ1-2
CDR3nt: TGTGCCAGCAGTTTCATAAGGGTAGGCGGCTACACCTTC
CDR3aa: CASSFIRVGGYTF

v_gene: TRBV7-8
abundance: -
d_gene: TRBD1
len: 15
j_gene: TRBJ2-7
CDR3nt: TGTGCCAGCAGCTTAGAACAGGGGTCTACCTACGAGCAGTACTTC
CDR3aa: CASSLEQGSTYEQYF

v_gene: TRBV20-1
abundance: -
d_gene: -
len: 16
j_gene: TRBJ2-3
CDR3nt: TGCAGTGCTAGAGATTGGGGGAGAGCGGGCACAGATACGCAGTATTTT
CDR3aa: CSARDWGRAGTDTQYF

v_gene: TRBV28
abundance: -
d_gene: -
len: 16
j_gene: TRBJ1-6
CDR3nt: TGTGCCAGCAACACCCCAGCCGGGACTCTCGCTTCACCCCTCCACTTT
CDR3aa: CASNTPAGTLASPLHF

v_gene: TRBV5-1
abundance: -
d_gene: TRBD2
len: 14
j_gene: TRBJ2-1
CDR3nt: TGCGCCAGCAGACTAGCGGGACCTTACAATGAGCAGTTCTTC
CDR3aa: CASRLAGPYNEQFF

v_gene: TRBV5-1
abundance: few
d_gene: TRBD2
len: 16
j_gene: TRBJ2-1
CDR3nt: TGCGCCAGCAGCTTGGAGGTAGCGGGAGGTTGGAATGAGCAGTTCTTC
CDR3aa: CASSLEVAGGWNEQFF

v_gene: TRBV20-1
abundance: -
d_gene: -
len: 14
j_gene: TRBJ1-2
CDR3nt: TGCAGTGCTAGCCACATTACTGCTAACTATGGCTACACCTTC
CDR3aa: CSASHITANYGYTF

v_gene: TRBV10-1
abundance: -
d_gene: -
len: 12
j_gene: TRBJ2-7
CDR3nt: TGCGCCAGCAGTGAGAACGGAGACGAGCAGTACTTC
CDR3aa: CASSENGDEQYF

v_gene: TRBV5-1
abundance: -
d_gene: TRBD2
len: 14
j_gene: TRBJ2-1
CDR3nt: TGCGCCAGCAGCTCACGAACTAGCGGCAATGAGCAGTTCTTC
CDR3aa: CASSSRTSGNEQFF

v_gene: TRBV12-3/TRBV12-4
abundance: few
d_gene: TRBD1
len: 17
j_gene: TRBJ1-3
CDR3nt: TGTGCCAGCAGTCCGAAGGACAGGGGAAAATTCGGAAACACCATATATTTT
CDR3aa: CASSPKDRGKFGNTIYF

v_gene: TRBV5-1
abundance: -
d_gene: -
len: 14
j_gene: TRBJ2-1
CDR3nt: TGCGCCAGCAGCCAAACCCCTAGCGTAAATGAGCAGTTCTTC
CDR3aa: CASSQTPSVNEQFF

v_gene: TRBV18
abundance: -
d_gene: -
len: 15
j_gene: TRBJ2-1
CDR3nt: TGTGCCAGCTCACCCACAGTTAGCTCCTACAATGAGCAGTTCTTC
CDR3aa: CASSPTVSSYNEQFF

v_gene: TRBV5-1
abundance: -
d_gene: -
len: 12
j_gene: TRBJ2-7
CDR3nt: TGCGCCAGCAGCTTGGACCGATACGAGCAGTACTTC
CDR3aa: CASSLDRYEQYF

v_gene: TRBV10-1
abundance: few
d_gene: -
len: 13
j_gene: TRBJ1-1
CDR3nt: TGCGCCAGCATTCAAGGTGGGACCACTGAAGCTTTCTTT
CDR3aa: CASIQGGTTEAFF

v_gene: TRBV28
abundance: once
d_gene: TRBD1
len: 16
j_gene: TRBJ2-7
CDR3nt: TGTGCCAGCAGTCCCCTTTATTTCGGGACAGACTACGAGCAGTACTTC
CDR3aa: CASSPLYFGTDYEQYF

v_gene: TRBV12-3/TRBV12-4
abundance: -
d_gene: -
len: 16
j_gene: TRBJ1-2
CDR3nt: TGTGCCAGCAGTCCCAGCGGGGCAGGGCCATACGGGGGCTACACCTTC
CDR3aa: CASSPSGAGPYGGYTF

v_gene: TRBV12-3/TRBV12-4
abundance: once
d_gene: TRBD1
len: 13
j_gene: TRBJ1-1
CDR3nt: TGTGCCAGCAACCGACAGGGGGCTTCTGAAGCTTTCTTT
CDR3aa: CASNRQGASEAFF

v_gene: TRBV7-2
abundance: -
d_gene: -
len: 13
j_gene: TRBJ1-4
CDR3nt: TGTGCCGGCAGCTTAGGCGTAAATGAAAAACTGTTTTTT
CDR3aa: CAGSLGVNEKLFF

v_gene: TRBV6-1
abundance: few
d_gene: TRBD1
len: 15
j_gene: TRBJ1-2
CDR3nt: TGTGCCAGCAGCGCTCAGGGGGCGGGGAACTATGGCTACACCTTC
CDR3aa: CASSAQGAGNYGYTF

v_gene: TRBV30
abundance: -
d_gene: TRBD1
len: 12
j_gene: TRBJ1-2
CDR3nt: TGTGCCTGGAGTATAGGGGGCCTAGGCTACACCTTC
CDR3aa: CAWSIGGLGYTF

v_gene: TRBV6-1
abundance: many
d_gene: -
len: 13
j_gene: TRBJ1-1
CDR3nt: TGTGCCAGCAGTGAATCGGAGGAAATTGAAGCTTTCTTT
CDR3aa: CASSESEEIEAFF

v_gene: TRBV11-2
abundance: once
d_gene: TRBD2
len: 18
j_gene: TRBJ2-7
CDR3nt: TGTGCCAGCAGCTTAGAAGGGGGGAGCGGGAGTGGTTCCTACGAGCAGTACTTC
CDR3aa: CASSLEGGSGSGSYEQYF

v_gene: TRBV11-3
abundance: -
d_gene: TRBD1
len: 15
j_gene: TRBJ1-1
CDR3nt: TGTGCCAGCAGCATACAGGGGCCTCTGAACACTGAAGCTTTCTTT
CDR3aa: CASSIQGPLNTEAFF

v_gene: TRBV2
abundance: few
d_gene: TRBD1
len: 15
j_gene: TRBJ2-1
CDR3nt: TGTGCCAGCAGCGGTGACAGGGGGCAAGAGAATGAGCAGTTCTTC
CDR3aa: CASSGDRGQENEQFF

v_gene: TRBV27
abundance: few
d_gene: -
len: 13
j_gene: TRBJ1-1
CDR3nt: TGTGCCAGCAGTCTCCAGGGCAGGACTGAAGCTTTCTTT
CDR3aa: CASSLQGRTEAFF

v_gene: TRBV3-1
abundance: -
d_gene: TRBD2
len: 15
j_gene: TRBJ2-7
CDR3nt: TGTGCCAGCAGTATCGGAGCTAGCGGCTCCTACGAGCAGTACTTC
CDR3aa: CASSIGASGSYEQYF